Shown below are 5 T cell receptor beta chains from a single sample sequenced in a study of T cells of healthy individuals. TCRdb passed the 5' RACE reads through MiXCR, listing each CDR3 protein once. This sample has 95,000 to 100,000 distinct CDR3 sequences; roughly 18% occur once, and the top ten carry roughly 6.1%. These receptors originate from a human donor in good health.

The rearrangement links TRBV6-2 or TRBV6-3 to TRBJ2-7; D gene uncertain. The V gene's germline CDR1 is MNHEY and CDR2 SVGEGT. Trimming took off 6 bases at V and 3 bases at J, with 21 bases between the two ends. CDR3 length: 16 amino acids. The CDR3 coding sequence is TGTGCCAGCAGCTCCCGGACGGCCCTCCTTTTCTACGAGCAGTACTTC. As protein: CASSSRTALLFYEQYF.

The rearrangement links TRBV20-1 to TRBJ1-6; 7 nucleotides match TRBD1. Germline V lookup: CDR1 DFQATT, CDR2 SNEGSKA (reference sequence). V was pared by 0 bases and J by 7 bases, with 6 bases of the junction left unmatched. The CDR3 is 15 residues long. The chain's CDR3 is CSARETGSGNSPLHF. The CDR3 bases are TGCAGTGCTAGAGAGACAGGGAGTGGGAATTCACCCCTCCACTTT.

The V and J genes are TRBV5-1 and TRBJ2-3; D is possibly TRBD1 (5 bases). Germline values: CDR1 SGHRS, CDR2 YFSETQ. CDR3 length: 15 residues. Deletions cut 1 base from V and 2 bases from J, with 11 bases between. CDR3 protein: CASSLRGIVTDTQYF. CDR3 in DNA: TGCGCCAGCAGCTTGAGGGGAATCGTCACAGATACGCAGTATTTT. The full variable domain, rest sourced from reference TRBV5-1 and TRBJ2-3, is KAGVTQTPRYLIKTRGQQVTLSCSPISGHRSVSWYQQTPGQGLQFLFEYFSETQRNKGNFPGRFSGRQFSNSRSEMNVSTLELGDSALYLCASSLRGIVTDTQYFGPGTRLTVL.

This clonotype was recorded at least ten times. The junction does not match germline at one end; this may be a read error. The rearrangement uses TRBV20-1 and TRBJ2-2; D gene ambiguous. Germline CDR1 reads DFQATT; CDR2 reads SNEGSKA (reference sequence). CDR3 length: 14 residues. The CDR3 here is CSALPDPKTGELFF. The CDR3, as DNA: TGCAGTGCCCTCCCGGACCCGAAGACCGGGGAGCTGTTTTTT.

The V and J genes are TRBV5-1 and TRBJ1-6, with 8 bases aligning to TRBD1. The CDR3 runs to 14 residues. Germline V gene data show CDR1 as SGHRS and CDR2 as YFSETQ. V was pared by 2 bases and J by 8 bases, with 3 bases of the junction left unmatched. The CDR3 DNA follows: TGCGCCAGCAGCTTTGACAGGGGTCATTCACCCCTCCACTTT. Protein: CASSFDRGHSPLHF.